These 14 T cell receptor beta chains were sequenced from one sample in a study of PD-1 blockade in classical Hodgkin lymphoma. Relapse after autologous stem cell transplantation occurred in every patient, and brentuximab vedotin exposure varied. The authors enriched CD8+ T cells from thawed PBMCs via magnetic negative selection. Produced via immunoSEQ multiplex PCR; TCRdb's table is partial and in-frame only. The data show thousands of clones, roughly 53% seen once. The sample consisted of CD8+ T cells from blood, taken at baseline. The source is a human donor with classical Hodgkin lymphoma.

The chain employs TRBV6-1 and TRBJ2-7, with D perhaps matching TRBD1 (8 bases). The germline CDR1 and CDR2 sequences are MNHNS and SASEGT. V shed 5 bases and J shed 6 bases, with 17 bases lying between them. The CDR3 extends over 14 amino acids. The DNA of the CDR3 is TGTGCCAGCAGTCTACTACAGGGGGGGCTCGAGCAGTACTTC. As protein: CASSLLQGGLEQYF.

The table lists this clone with a count of one. The chain links TRBV5-4 to TRBJ2-2; D gene ambiguous. This CDR3 spans 16 amino acids. V was pared by 2 bases and J by 2 bases, with 13 bases between. CDR1 and CDR2 (germline): SGHNT, YYREEE (reference sequence). The CDR3 region has the DNA TGTGCCAGCAGCTTTATTACAGTATTAAACACCGGGGAGCTGTTTTTT. Its protein is CASSFITVLNTGELFF. Full variable domain (outside the CDR3, taken from reference TRBV5-4 and TRBJ2-2): ETGVTQSPTHLIKTRGQQVTLRCSSQSGHNTVSWYQQALGQGPQFIFQYYREEENGRGNFPPRFSGLQFPNYSSELNVNALELDDSALYLCASSFITVLNTGELFFGEGSRLTVL.

The rearrangement joins TRBV6-6 to TRBJ1-1, with 8 bases that match TRBD1. Losses at the gene ends were 6 bases for V and 4 bases for J; bases not matched to a gene: 7. Looked up from germline, CDR1 is MNHNY and CDR2 is SVGAGI (reference sequence). This CDR3 contains 14 residues. The CDR3 region has the DNA TGTGCCAGCAGCCCCACAGGGGGGGGCACTGAAGCTTTCTTT. Translated: CASSPTGGGTEAFF.

The chain combines TRBV7-7 with TRBJ2-7, with D maybe TRBD1 (6 bases). The length of the CDR3 is 13 residues. V dropped 3 bases and J dropped 5 bases, with 11 bases sitting between them. Germline CDR1 is SSHAT and CDR2 is FNYEAQ (reference sequence). The CDR3 nucleotides are TGTGCCAGCAGCTTGACAGGCGCGCACGAGCAGTACTTC. Amino acids: CASSLTGAHEQYF.

The gene calls are TRBV27 and TRBJ2-2; 8 positions agree with TRBD1. Germline CDR1 and CDR2: MNHEY and SMNVEV (reference sequence). CDR3 size: 15 residues. Trimming cost V 3 bases and J 9 bases; bases outside gene matches: 9. The CDR3 loop reads CASSLRTGPARELFF. The CDR3 nucleotides read TGTGCCAGCAGTTTGCGGACAGGGCCCGCCCGGGAGCTGTTTTTT.

The chain is built from TRBV9 and TRBJ2-2, with 11 bases fitting TRBD2. Germline-derived CDR1 and CDR2 are SGDLS and YYNGEE. This CDR3 region has 18 residues. With 0 bases clipped from V and 1 base from J, the junction kept 5 bases outside the gene matches. CDR3 nucleotides: TGTGCCAGCAGCGTAGAGGGACTAGCGGAGGTGAACACCGGGGAGCTGTTTTTT. This gives the protein CASSVEGLAEVNTGELFF.

The rearrangement links TRBV6-5 to TRBJ2-5; the D gene could be TRBD1 or TRBD2 (5 bases each). There are 13 residues in the CDR3. Germline V gives CDR1 MNHEY, CDR2 SVGAGI. Trimming took 6 bases from V and 5 from J, leaving 13 bases between them. CDR3 sequence (DNA): TGTGCCAGCAGGTTATGGGACGTGGAGACCCAGTACTTC. Translating it yields CASRLWDVETQYF.

The chain joins TRBV10-3 to TRBJ1-3; 9 bases line up with TRBD1. Trimming removed 6 bases from V and 4 bases from J; junction bases left unmatched: 7. CDR1 and CDR2 (germline): ENHRY, SYGVKD. This CDR3 contains 15 residues. CDR3 nucleotides: TGTGCCATCAGGACGGGACAGGGCTTAGGAAACACCATATATTTT. Encoded protein: CAIRTGQGLGNTIYF.

The chain employs TRBV9 and TRBJ2-2; TRBD2 matches 11 bases. CDR1 and CDR2 from the germline V gene are SGDLS and YYNGEE. The CDR3 consists of 16 residues. V lost 4 bases and J lost 4; bases outside the gene matches: 6. The CDR3 is CASSSSGRASTGELFF. For the CDR3, the DNA is TGTGCCAGCAGCAGTAGCGGGAGGGCCTCCACCGGGGAGCTGTTTTTT. Variable domain in full (rest from reference TRBV9 and TRBJ2-2): DSGVTQTPKHLITATGQRVTLRCSPRSGDLSVYWYQQSLDQGLQFLIQYYNGEERAKGNILERFSAQQFPDLHSELNLSSLELGDSALYFCASSSSGRASTGELFFGEGSRLTVL.

The J gene is TRBJ2-6, the V gene TRBV9; D is perhaps TRBD2 (5 bases). CDR1 is SGDLS, CDR2 YYNGEE, per germline. Trimming stripped 0 bases from V and 2 bases from J, with 6 bases between. This CDR3 is built from 15 residues. As DNA, the CDR3 is TGTGCCAGCAGCGTAGCGGGGACTGGGGCCAACGTCCTGACTTTC. This gives the protein CASSVAGTGANVLTF. The complete variable domain, with remaining parts taken from reference TRBV9 and TRBJ2-6, reads DSGVTQTPKHLITATGQRVTLRCSPRSGDLSVYWYQQSLDQGLQFLIQYYNGEERAKGNILERFSAQQFPDLHSELNLSSLELGDSALYFCASSVAGTGANVLTFGAGSRLTVL.

CDR3 region: CASSLGVASGDLRTDTQYF. CDR3 DNA sequence: TGTGCCAGCAGCCTGGGGGTGGCCAGCGGAGACCTTCGCACAGATACGCAGTATTTT. The chain joins TRBV7-9 to TRBJ2-3; D might be TRBD1 or TRBD2, each matching 5 bases. Trimming took off 5 bases at V and 1 base at J, with 25 bases between the two ends. Germline-derived CDR1 and CDR2 are SEHNR and FQNEAQ (reference sequence). This CDR3 contains 19 residues.

The sample holds one count of this clone. The V call is TRBV13, the J call TRBJ2-7; 7 positions agree with TRBD2. This CDR3 contains 14 residues. V was pared by 6 bases and J by 2 bases, with 7 bases of the junction left unmatched. In germline, CDR1 is PRHDT, CDR2 FYEKMQ (reference sequence). CDR3 nucleotides: TGTGCCAGCAGGGACCAGCGGGGACCCTACGAGCAGTACTTC. Protein product: CASRDQRGPYEQYF.

The chain combines TRBV2 with TRBJ2-7; 11 bases are a match to TRBD1. The CDR3 covers 15 residues. CDR1 and CDR2 from the germline V gene are SNHLY and FYNNEI. V lost 6 bases and J lost 0; bases outside the gene matches: 4. CDR3 protein: CASSDGTGGSYEQYF. CDR3 nucleotides: TGTGCCAGCAGCGACGGGACAGGGGGCTCCTACGAGCAGTACTTC.

This clone is categorized as medium-sized. J is TRBJ2-7 and V is TRBV21-1. TRBV21-1 is a pseudogene. The CDR3 loop spans 16 amino acids. CDR3 region: CASSRRGRDGSYEQYF. The CDR3 coding sequence is TGTGCCAGCAGCCGACGGGGCCGGGACGGCTCCTACGAGCAGTACTTC.